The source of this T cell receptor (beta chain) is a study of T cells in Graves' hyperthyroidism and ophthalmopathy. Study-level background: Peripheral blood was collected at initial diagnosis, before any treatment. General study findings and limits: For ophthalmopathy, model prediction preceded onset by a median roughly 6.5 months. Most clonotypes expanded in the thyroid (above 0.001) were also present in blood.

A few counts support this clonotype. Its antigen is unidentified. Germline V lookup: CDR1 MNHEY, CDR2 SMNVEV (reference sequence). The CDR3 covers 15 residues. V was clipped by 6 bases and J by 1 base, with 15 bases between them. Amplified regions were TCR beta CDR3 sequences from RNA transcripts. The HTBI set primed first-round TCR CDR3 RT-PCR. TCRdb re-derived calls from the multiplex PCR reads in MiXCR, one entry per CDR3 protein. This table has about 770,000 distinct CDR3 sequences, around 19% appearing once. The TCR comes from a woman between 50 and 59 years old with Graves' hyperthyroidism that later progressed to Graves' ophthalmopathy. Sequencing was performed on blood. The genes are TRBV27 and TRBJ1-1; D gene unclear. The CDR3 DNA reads TGTGCCAGCAGCCCCTGGGGATCGGGGAACACTGAAGCTTTCTTT. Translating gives CASSPWGSGNTEAFF.